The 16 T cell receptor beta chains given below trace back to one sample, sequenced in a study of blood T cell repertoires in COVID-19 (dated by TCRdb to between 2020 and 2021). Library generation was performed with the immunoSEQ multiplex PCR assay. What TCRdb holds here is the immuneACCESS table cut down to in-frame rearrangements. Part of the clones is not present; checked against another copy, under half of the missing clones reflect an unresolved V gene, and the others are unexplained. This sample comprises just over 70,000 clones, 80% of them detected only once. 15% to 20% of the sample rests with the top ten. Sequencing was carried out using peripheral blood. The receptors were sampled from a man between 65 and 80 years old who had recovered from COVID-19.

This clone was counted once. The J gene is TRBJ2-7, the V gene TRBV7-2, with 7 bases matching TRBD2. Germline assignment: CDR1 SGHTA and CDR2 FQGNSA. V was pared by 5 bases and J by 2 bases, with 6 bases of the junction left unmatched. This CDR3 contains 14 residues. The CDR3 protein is CASSGSGPPYEQYF. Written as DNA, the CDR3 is TGTGCCAGCAGCGGTAGCGGGCCCCCCTACGAGCAGTACTTC.

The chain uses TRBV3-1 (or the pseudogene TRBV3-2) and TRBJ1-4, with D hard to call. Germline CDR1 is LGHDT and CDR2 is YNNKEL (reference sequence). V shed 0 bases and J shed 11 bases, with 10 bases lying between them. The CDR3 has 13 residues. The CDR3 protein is CASSQESHAKLFF. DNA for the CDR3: TGTGCCAGCAGCCAAGAATCCCATGCGAAACTGTTTTTT.

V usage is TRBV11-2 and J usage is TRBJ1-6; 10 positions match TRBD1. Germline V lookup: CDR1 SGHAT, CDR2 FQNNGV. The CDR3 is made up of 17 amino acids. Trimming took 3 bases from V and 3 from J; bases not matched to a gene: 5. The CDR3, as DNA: TGTGCCAGCAGCTTGGGGACAGGGGTTAACTATAATTCACCCCTCCACTTT. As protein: CASSLGTGVNYNSPLHF.

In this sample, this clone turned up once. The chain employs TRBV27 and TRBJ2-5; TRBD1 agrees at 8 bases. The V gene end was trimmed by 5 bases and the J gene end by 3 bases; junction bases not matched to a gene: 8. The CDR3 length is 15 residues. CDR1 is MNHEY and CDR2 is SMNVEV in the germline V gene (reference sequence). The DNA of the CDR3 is TGTGCCAGCAGTCCGTTCAGGGGGCTCGAAGAGACCCAGTACTTC. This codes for CASSPFRGLEETQYF.

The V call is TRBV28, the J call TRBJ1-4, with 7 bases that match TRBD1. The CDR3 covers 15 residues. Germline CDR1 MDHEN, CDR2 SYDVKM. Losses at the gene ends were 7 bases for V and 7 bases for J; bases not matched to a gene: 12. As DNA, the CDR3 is TGTGCCAGCAACGCCCCACGACAGGGAGGTGAAAAACTGTTTTTT. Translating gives CASNAPRQGGEKLFF.

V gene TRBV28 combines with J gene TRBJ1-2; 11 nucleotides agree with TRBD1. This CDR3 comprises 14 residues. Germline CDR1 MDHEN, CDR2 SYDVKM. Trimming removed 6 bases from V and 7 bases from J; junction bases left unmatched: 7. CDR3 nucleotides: TGTGCCAGCAGGTCTGGACAGGGGGCGAGTGGCTACACCTTC. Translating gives CASRSGQGASGYTF.

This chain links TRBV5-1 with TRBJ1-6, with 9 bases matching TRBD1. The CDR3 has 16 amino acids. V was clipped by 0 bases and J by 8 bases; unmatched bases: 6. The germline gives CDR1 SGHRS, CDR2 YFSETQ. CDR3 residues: CASSLEATGGDSPLHF. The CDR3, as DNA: TGCGCCAGCAGCTTGGAGGCGACAGGGGGGGATTCACCCCTCCACTTT.

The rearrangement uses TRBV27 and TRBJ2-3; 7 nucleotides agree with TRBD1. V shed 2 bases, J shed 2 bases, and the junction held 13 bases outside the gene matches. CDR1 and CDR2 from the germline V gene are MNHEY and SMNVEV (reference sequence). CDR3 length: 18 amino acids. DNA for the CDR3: TGTGCCAGCAGTTTAATTCCCGGACAGGACGGTTACACAGATACGCAGTATTTT. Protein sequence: CASSLIPGQDGYTDTQYF.

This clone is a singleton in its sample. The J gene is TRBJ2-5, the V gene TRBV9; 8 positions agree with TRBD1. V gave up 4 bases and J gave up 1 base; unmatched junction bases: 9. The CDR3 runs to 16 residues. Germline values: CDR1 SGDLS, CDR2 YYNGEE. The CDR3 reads CASSPPVGTGQETQYF. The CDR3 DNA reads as TGTGCCAGCAGCCCCCCGGTTGGGACAGGCCAAGAGACCCAGTACTTC.

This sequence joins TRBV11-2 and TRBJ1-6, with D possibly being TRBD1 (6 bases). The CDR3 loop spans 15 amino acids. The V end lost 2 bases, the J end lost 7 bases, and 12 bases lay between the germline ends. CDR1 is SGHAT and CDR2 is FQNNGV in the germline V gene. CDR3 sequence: CASSLMVQGNSPLHF. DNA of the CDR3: TGTGCCAGCAGCTTAATGGTCCAGGGGAATTCACCCCTCCACTTT.

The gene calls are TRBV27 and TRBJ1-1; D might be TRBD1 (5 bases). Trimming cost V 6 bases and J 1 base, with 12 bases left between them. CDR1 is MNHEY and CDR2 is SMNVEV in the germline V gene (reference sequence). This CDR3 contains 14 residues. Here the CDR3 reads CASSPGGWNTEAFF. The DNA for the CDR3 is TGTGCCAGCAGCCCCGGGGGTTGGAACACTGAAGCTTTCTTT.

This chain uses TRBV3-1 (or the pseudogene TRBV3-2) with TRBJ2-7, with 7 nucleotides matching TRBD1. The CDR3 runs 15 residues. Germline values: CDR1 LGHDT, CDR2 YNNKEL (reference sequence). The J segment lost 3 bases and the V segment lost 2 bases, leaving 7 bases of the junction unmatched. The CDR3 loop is CASSQLPGQNYEQYF. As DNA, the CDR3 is TGTGCCAGCAGCCAACTACCGGGACAGAACTACGAGCAGTACTTC.

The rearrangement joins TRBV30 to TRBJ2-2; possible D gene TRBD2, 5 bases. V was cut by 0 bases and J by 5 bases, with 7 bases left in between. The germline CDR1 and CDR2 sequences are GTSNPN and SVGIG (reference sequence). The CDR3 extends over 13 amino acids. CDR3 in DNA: TGTGCCTGGAGTGTAAGCGGTACCGGGGAGCTGTTTTTT. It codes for CAWSVSGTGELFF.

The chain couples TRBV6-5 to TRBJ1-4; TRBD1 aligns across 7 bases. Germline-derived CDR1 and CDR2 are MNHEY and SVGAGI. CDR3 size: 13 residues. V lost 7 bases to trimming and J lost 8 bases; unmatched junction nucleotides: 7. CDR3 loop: CASTQGVGEKLFF. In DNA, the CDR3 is TGTGCCAGCACCCAGGGGGTAGGGGAAAAACTGTTTTTT.

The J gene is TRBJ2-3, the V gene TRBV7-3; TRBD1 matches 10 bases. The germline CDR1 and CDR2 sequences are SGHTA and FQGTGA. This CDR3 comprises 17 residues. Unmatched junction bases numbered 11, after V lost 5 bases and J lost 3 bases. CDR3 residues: CASSPGPGQGTTDTQYF. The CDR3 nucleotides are TGTGCCAGCAGCCCAGGACCGGGACAGGGGACGACAGATACGCAGTATTTT.

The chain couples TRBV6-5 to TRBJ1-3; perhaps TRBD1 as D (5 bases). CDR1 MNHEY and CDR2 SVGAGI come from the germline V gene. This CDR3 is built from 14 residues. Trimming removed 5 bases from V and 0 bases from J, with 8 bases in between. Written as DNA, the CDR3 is TGTGCCAGCAGTCCAGGGCCCTCTGGAAACACCATATATTTT. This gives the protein CASSPGPSGNTIYF.